Given below is one T cell receptor (beta chain) in context. The data stem from a study of memory CD4+ T cells and cytomegalovirus serostatus. Overall study: This sample comes from healthy Belgian adults, several CMV seropositive, approximately 22 seronegative.

Assay: immunoSEQ multiplex PCR; the TCRdb copy retains only in-frame clones and omits some. Of roughly 54,000 clones in the sample, around 78% were seen once. The V gene lost 1 base and the J gene lost 7 bases, with 5 bases spanning the gap. Germline lookup yields CDR1 SGHTA and CDR2 FQGNSA. This CDR3 has 13 amino acids. Single viable CD3+CD4+CD8-CD45RO+ cells were sorted as the memory CD4+ T cells. This chain connects TRBV7-2 to TRBJ1-6; perhaps TRBD1 as D (5 bases). The sequencing input was memory CD4+ T cells from blood. The sequence came from an adult in good health and CMV-seronegative. CDR3 coding DNA: TGTGCCAGCAGCTTAGAGGGGAATTCACCCCTCCACTTT. Its protein is CASSLEGNSPLHF.